This is a list of T cell receptor beta chains from one sample in a study of tumor-infiltrating lymphocytes in oesophageal squamous cell carcinoma. TCRdb reprocessed the PCR reads via MiXCR and lists one record per CDR3 protein. Counted here are some 15,000 distinct CDR3 sequences, 40% to 45% occurring once; the ten biggest clones make up roughly two fifths. The specimen was blood. The receptors originated from a female donor with esophageal squamous cell carcinoma. CDR3s include the opening cysteine and the closing phenylalanine or tryptophan. Fields, in order: J gene, V gene, clone size, D gene, CDR3 protein, CDR3 DNA. A D gene is named only where the DNA matches it firmly. Only part of the rows carry a size: once, few, many, or a class if the clone is expanded.

>TRBJ2-2|TRBV28|.|TRBD2
CASSQTSAAGELFF
TGTGCCAGCAGTCAGACTAGCGCGGCCGGGGAGCTGTTTTTT
>TRBJ2-7|TRBV20-1|few|.
CSARKGGIGNEQYF
TGCAGTGCTAGAAAAGGGGGGATCGGGAACGAGCAGTACTTC
>TRBJ2-3|TRBV27|once|TRBD2
CASRPQSSGGSTDTQYF
TGTGCCAGCAGACCACAATCTAGCGGGGGAAGCACAGATACGCAGTATTTT
>TRBJ1-6|TRBV5-1|many|.
CASSLRADNSPLHF
TGCGCCAGCAGCTTAAGGGCGGATAATTCACCCCTCCACTTT
>TRBJ2-3|TRBV6-4|.|.
CASSVQGAADTQYF
TGTGCCAGCAGTGTCCAGGGTGCGGCAGATACGCAGTATTTT
>TRBJ2-1|TRBV24-1|medium-sized|TRBD1
CATSDPDRVLFF
TGTGCCACCAGTGATCCGGACAGGGTTCTATTCTTC
>TRBJ2-2|TRBV24-1|many|.
CATSRPPAGRRHTGELFF
TGTGCCACCAGTAGGCCGCCGGCAGGGCGTCGACACACCGGGGAGCTGTTTTTT
>TRBJ2-1|TRBV7-9|many|.
CASSLSDSNNEQFF
TGTGCCAGCAGCTTGAGCGACTCAAACAATGAGCAGTTCTTC
>TRBJ2-3|TRBV11-2|medium-sized|TRBD1
CASSLDRARYF
TGTGCCAGCAGCTTGGACAGGGCGAGGTATTTT
>TRBJ2-3|TRBV11-2|.|TRBD2
CASSLGGRVTDTQYF
TGTGCCAGCAGCTTAGGGGGGAGGGTCACAGATACGCAGTATTTT
>TRBJ1-5|TRBV7-9|.|.
CASSFYRNQPQHF
TGTGCCAGCAGCTTTTACCGCAATCAGCCCCAGCATTTT
>TRBJ2-5|TRBV24-1|once|.
CATSRGGAYRETQYF
TGTGCCACCAGCCGAGGGGGGGCGTACCGAGAGACCCAGTACTTC
>TRBJ2-2|TRBV6-8|.|.
CASRPDSGELFF
TGTGCCAGCAGACCGGACAGCGGGGAGCTGTTTTTT
>TRBJ2-5|TRBV25-1|.|.
CASSGLPQETQYF
TGTGCCAGCAGTGGGTTACCCCAAGAGACCCAGTACTTC
>TRBJ2-7|TRBV7-2|medium-sized|TRBD1
CASSLTTGQGYEQYF
TGTGCCAGCAGCCTGACTACGGGACAGGGCTACGAGCAGTACTTC
>TRBJ2-2|TRBV7-9|few|.
CASSLLKANTGELFF
TGTGCCAGCAGCTTACTAAAAGCTAACACCGGGGAGCTGTTTTTT